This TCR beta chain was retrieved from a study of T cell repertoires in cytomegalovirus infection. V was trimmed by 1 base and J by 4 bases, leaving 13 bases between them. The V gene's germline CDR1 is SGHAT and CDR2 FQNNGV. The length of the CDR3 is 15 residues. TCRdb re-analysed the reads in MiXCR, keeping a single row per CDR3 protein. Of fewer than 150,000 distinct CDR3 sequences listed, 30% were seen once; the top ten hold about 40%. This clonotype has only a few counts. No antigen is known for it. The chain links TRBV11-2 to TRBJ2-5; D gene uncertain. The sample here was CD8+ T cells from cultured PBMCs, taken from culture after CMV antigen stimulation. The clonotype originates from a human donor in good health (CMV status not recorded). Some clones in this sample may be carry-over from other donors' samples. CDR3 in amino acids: CASSLGWRSPETQYF. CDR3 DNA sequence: TGTGCCAGCAGCTTAGGGTGGCGTTCCCCAGAGACCCAGTACTTC.